This T cell receptor (beta chain) was recorded in a study of sequential checkpoint blockade in melanoma. Looking at the study overall: TCRβ was sequenced from DNA of about 94 pretreatment tumors. General observations from the study: T-cell fraction and clonality followed PD-L1 and CD8+ counts, not mutational load. For nivolumab-first patients, baseline tumor clonality was associated with response.

Treatment indicated: randomized to nivolumab then ipilimumab (arm A) or the reverse (arm B). No patient had prior DNA-damaging chemotherapy. Clones were sequenced by immunoSEQ multiplex PCR, and TCRdb holds only the in-frame ones, with some missing. The sample has 35,000 to 40,000 clones; over 30% are singletons. Concerning this clone itself: What it binds is unknown.

This TCR derives from a human donor with melanoma. The sequencing used tumor tissue (inferred from file names), collected from a patient given nivolumab and ipilimumab in sequence.

The chain's CDR3 is CASSERLSAETQYF. As DNA, the CDR3 is TGTGCCAGCAGTGAACGACTGTCGGCGGAGACCCAGTACTTC. The chain is built from TRBV25-1 and TRBJ2-5; D uncertain. V lost 2 bases and J lost 5, with 12 bases in between. This CDR3 has 14 amino acids. Germline assignment: CDR1 MGHDK and CDR2 SYGVNS.